This record covers a single TCR beta chain. The sample originates from a study of blood T cell repertoires in COVID-19. Study-wide context: Samples of COVID-19 (acute and convalescent) were obtained from the United States, Italy and Spain. T cells, B-cell-depleted T cells, or PBMCs provided the cDNA or gDNA that served as material.

The germline V gene encodes CDR1 SGHRS and CDR2 YFSETQ. The CDR3 is 18 amino acids. V gave up 0 bases and J gave up 10 bases; unmatched junction bases: 16. As handled by the study authors: Amplification of reference gene primers provided the estimated nucleated cell counts. Some clones are missing from TCRdb's copy, which holds only in-frame ones; the method was immunoSEQ multiplex PCR. V and J calls and clone size follow that table, whereas D and trimming were derived from the DNA. The table lists 120,000 or so clones, just over 85% of them singletons. The chain recombines TRBV5-1 with TRBJ1-4; 9 nucleotides agree with TRBD1. The receptor's source is a man aged 35-49 years with acute or convalescent COVID-19. Input material: peripheral blood. The CDR3 sequence: CASSLEVGQGPLGGKLFF. The DNA of the CDR3 is TGCGCCAGCAGCTTGGAGGTGGGACAGGGCCCCCTCGGGGGAAAACTGTTTTTT.